These 8 T cell receptor beta chains originate from one sample sequenced in a study of human T cells and chemical hapten exposure. The time point here: patch test 3, about 24 weeks after DPC sensitization. Treatment denoted: therapeutic diphenylcyclopropenone sensitization with weekly scalp DPC. MiXCR, run by TCRdb on the RACE reads, gives a single entry per CDR3 protein. In the table there are 100,000 to 150,000 distinct CDR3 sequences, around 11% of which are singletons. The specimen comprised whole blood, sampled in connection with sensitization to the hapten diphenylcyclopropenone (DPC). These receptor sequences come from a woman in her forties or fifties with alopecia areata. Some clones in this sample may be carry-over from other donors' samples.

This clonotype was detected only a few times. The rearrangement links TRBV20-1 to TRBJ2-7, with D possibly TRBD1 on 6 matching bases. This CDR3 has 12 residues. Per germline, CDR1 DFQATT and CDR2 SNEGSKA (reference sequence). Trimming stripped 4 bases from V and 2 bases from J, with 9 bases between. This CDR3 reads CSAMGHTYEQYF. DNA of the CDR3: TGCAGTGCTATGGGACACACCTACGAGCAGTACTTC.

This clonotype occurred once. This sequence may be a read error, since a much larger clone differs from it by one base. CDR3: CASSCTGLETQYF. The CDR3 DNA is TGTGCCAGCAGCTGCACAGGGTTAGAGACCCAGTACTTC. This chain joins TRBV7-9 and TRBJ2-5, with D possibly TRBD1 on 6 matching bases. In germline, CDR1 is SEHNR, CDR2 FQNEAQ (reference sequence). The CDR3 loop spans 13 amino acids. Trimming took 4 bases from V and 4 from J, leaving 10 bases between them.

V and J are TRBV12-3 or TRBV12-4 and TRBJ1-1; TRBD1 matches 9 bases. Trimming at V came to 5 bases and at J to 5 bases, leaving 6 bases not matched to a gene. CDR3 length: 14 residues. CDR3: CASSRGTGRTEAFF. CDR3 coding DNA: TGTGCCAGCAGTCGGGGGACAGGGCGGACTGAAGCTTTCTTT.

There are many counts of this clonotype. The CDR3 loop is CASSWNSPGSTDTQYF. The CDR3 DNA sequence: TGCGCCAGCAGCTGGAACTCGCCAGGAAGCACAGATACGCAGTATTTT. This chain joins TRBV5-1 and TRBJ2-3; no firm D call. The CDR3 is 16 amino acids. Trimming removed 3 bases from V and 0 bases from J, with 14 bases in between. Germline V gene sequence: CDR1 SGHRS, CDR2 YFSETQ.

This clonotype was detected only a few times. V and J are TRBV28 and TRBJ1-2; no definite D call. CDR3 size: 15 residues. Germline lookup yields CDR1 MDHEN and CDR2 SYDVKM. Trimming took off 4 bases at V and 0 bases at J, with 12 bases between the two ends. The DNA for the CDR3 is TGTGCCAGCAGTTCTATAGACCGAACTAACTATGGCTACACCTTC. As protein: CASSSIDRTNYGYTF.

In its sample, this clonotype was seen many times. The J gene is TRBJ2-7, the V gene TRBV7-2, with D perhaps TRBD2 (5 bases). The V end was cut by 4 bases, the J end by 5 bases, with 12 bases between. In germline, CDR1 is SGHTA, CDR2 FQGNSA. CDR3 length equals 13 residues. CDR3 loop: CASSSSPRHEQYF. In DNA, the CDR3 is TGTGCCAGCAGCTCTAGCCCCCGCCACGAGCAGTACTTC.

In its sample, this clonotype was seen a few times. J is TRBJ1-1 and V is TRBV6-2 or TRBV6-3; the D is unclear. The CDR3 consists of 15 residues. V was pared by 6 bases and J by 2 bases, with 16 bases between. The V gene's germline CDR1 is MNHEY and CDR2 SVGEGT. CDR3 in amino acids: CASSRDAGTNTEAFF. The CDR3 nucleotides read TGTGCCAGCAGCCGCGACGCCGGAACTAACACTGAAGCTTTCTTT.

The chain carries TRBV20-1 and TRBJ1-2; possible D gene TRBD1, 5 bases. This CDR3 spans 14 amino acids. From germline, CDR1 is DFQATT and CDR2 SNEGSKA (reference sequence). The germline V and J ends were trimmed by 0 bases and 4 bases, with 12 bases remaining between them. CDR3 sequence reads: CSARDRGWGYGYTF. The CDR3 DNA reads TGCAGTGCTAGAGATCGGGGGTGGGGCTATGGCTACACCTTC.